The entry that follows covers one T cell receptor beta chain sequence. A split of CD4+ cells into CD45RA+ naive and CD45RA-negative memory subsets was performed. Profiled with immunoSEQ multiplex PCR; TCRdb holds only in-frame clones, not every one. The table shows 2 million to 2.5 million clones, with 90% to 96% occurring only once. The data originate from a study of shared clonotypes between healthy human individuals. The CDR3 consists of 15 residues. Germline V gives CDR1 MGHDK, CDR2 SYGVNS. Trimming pared 8 bases from V and 0 bases from J, leaving 11 bases between. The rearrangement joins TRBV25-1 to TRBJ1-6; a weak D match, TRBD1 (5 bases). The sample consisted of naive CD4+ T cells sorted from blood. Subset defined: CD45RA+ positively selected. The TCR sequence derives from a man between 18 and 35 years old in good health. CDR3 residues: CASVDSSSYNSPLHF. Written as DNA, the CDR3 is TGTGCCAGCGTCGACAGTTCCTCCTATAATTCACCCCTCCACTTT.